The 27 T cell receptor beta chains below come from one sample, sequenced in a study of shared clonotypes between healthy human individuals. TCRdb's copy holds only in-frame clones and misses some; the assay was immunoSEQ multiplex PCR. The sample consists of 2,500,000 or so clones, about 90% of them appearing once. Sequencing was carried out using naive CD4+ T cells from PBMCs. Subset here: CD45RA+ positively selected. The receptors derive from a man aged 18 to 35 in good health. Some clones in this sample may be carry-over from other donors' samples.

This chain links TRBV15 with TRBJ1-2; D unclear. The CDR3 is made up of 15 amino acids. Trimming removed 0 bases from V and 4 bases from J, with 12 bases in between. Germline V gene data show CDR1 as LNHNV and CDR2 as YYDKDF (reference sequence). In nucleotides, the CDR3 is TGTGCCACCAGCAGAGATCTGCCAGCCGCCTATGGCTACACCTTC. It specifies CATSRDLPAAYGYTF.

Details on this clone: Other DNA variants within this sample encode the same CDR3. The chain joins TRBV18 to TRBJ1-4; D ambiguous. CDR3 length: 15 residues. CDR1 and CDR2 from the germline V gene are KGHSH and LQKENI. Between the trimmed V and J ends, which lost 0 bases and 1 base, there was a span of 6 bases. The CDR3 DNA follows: TGTGCCAGCTCACCACCGGGGATAACTAATGAAAAACTGTTTTTT. Its translation: CASSPPGITNEKLFF.

The rearrangement joins TRBV9 to TRBJ2-3; 9 nucleotides agree with TRBD1. Germline V gives CDR1 SGDLS, CDR2 YYNGEE. V was pared by 5 bases and J by 4 bases, with 8 bases of the junction left unmatched. The CDR3 covers 15 residues. DNA for the CDR3: TGTGCCAGCAGTGCCCCCGGGACAGGGCCAGATACGCAGTATTTT. Translation: CASSAPGTGPDTQYF.

J is TRBJ1-4 and V is TRBV28, with TRBD1 as a possible D gene (5 bases). Germline CDR1 reads MDHEN; CDR2 reads SYDVKM. Trimming took off 3 bases at V and 7 bases at J, with 18 bases between the two ends. The CDR3 runs 16 residues. The DNA for the CDR3 is TGTGCCAGCAGTTTGGGCGGGGCTCACGGGTTTGAAAAACTGTTTTTT. This codes for CASSLGGAHGFEKLFF.

V gene TRBV18 combines with J gene TRBJ1-4, with D hard to call. Trimming removed 3 bases from V and 0 bases from J, with 14 bases in between. There are 17 residues in the CDR3. The V gene's germline CDR1 is KGHSH and CDR2 LQKENI. The CDR3 nucleotides read TGTGCCAGCTCACCGACGTCCGGACCGGCAACTAATGAAAAACTGTTTTTT. It translates to CASSPTSGPATNEKLFF.

The chain is built from TRBV5-1 and TRBJ1-2; TRBD1 matches 7 bases. The CDR3 totals 14 residues. Trimming cost V 3 bases and J 4 bases; bases outside gene matches: 6. Germline V lookup: CDR1 SGHRS, CDR2 YFSETQ. In DNA form, the CDR3 reads TGCGCCAGCAGCTCAGGGGGGCTCGGCTATGGCTACACCTTC. Translating gives CASSSGGLGYGYTF.

The chain carries TRBV9 and TRBJ2-2; 8 bases agree with TRBD1. Germline values: CDR1 SGDLS, CDR2 YYNGEE. The CDR3 consists of 16 residues. The V segment lost 3 bases and the J segment 7 bases; nucleotides outside the gene matches: 11. The CDR3 sequence is CASSGQGADLYGELFF. The CDR3 DNA sequence: TGTGCCAGCAGCGGCCAGGGGGCGGACTTGTACGGGGAGCTGTTTTTT. Supplemented by reference TRBV9 and TRBJ2-2, the full variable domain reads DSGVTQTPKHLITATGQRVTLRCSPRSGDLSVYWYQQSLDQGLQFLIQYYNGEERAKGNILERFSAQQFPDLHSELNLSSLELGDSALYFCASSGQGADLYGELFFGEGSRLTVL.

V usage is TRBV2 and J usage is TRBJ2-5; the match to TRBD1 covers 7 bases. With 4 bases clipped from V and 5 bases from J, the junction kept 7 bases outside the gene matches. This CDR3 contains 14 residues. Germline V gives CDR1 SNHLY, CDR2 FYNNEI. The CDR3 here is CASSGQTGIETQYF. CDR3 DNA: TGTGCCAGCAGTGGACAGACAGGGATCGAGACCCAGTACTTC.

The gene calls are TRBV5-4 and TRBJ2-5; D is perhaps TRBD1 (5 bases). The length of the CDR3 is 14 residues. Per germline, CDR1 SGHNT and CDR2 YYREEE (reference sequence). Trimming shortened V by 4 bases and J by 0 bases, and 10 bases separated the two germline ends. For the CDR3, the DNA is TGTGCCAGCAGCACCACAGGTTACCAAGAGACCCAGTACTTC. Translating it yields CASSTTGYQETQYF.

This sequence joins TRBV9 and TRBJ2-1, with D uncertain. The CDR3 has 15 residues. The V and J ends lost 4 bases and 0 bases respectively, with 11 bases between them. The V gene's germline CDR1 is SGDLS and CDR2 YYNGEE. The CDR3 coding sequence is TGTGCCAGCAGCCAAGTTGGGGACTCCTACAATGAGCAGTTCTTC. Protein product: CASSQVGDSYNEQFF.

Only a few counts were recorded for this clone. The chain is built from TRBV30 and TRBJ1-5; TRBD1 matches at 7 bases. The V gene's germline CDR1 is GTSNPN and CDR2 SVGIG (reference sequence). The CDR3 has 15 amino acids. The V and J ends lost 4 bases and 6 bases, in that order; junction bases with no gene match: 12. The CDR3 DNA reads TGTGCCTGGACCGGCCCCGGGACAGTGGGTCAGCCCCAGCATTTT. Protein: CAWTGPGTVGQPQHF.

The rearrangement uses TRBV19 and TRBJ2-5, with 8 bases fitting TRBD1. The CDR3 consists of 15 residues. Germline-derived CDR1 and CDR2 are LNHDA and SQIVND (reference sequence). The trim removed 2 bases at V and 3 bases at J, leaving 5 bases unmatched. CDR3 nucleotide sequence: TGTGCCAGTAGTATAATGGCGACAGGGGAAGAGACCCAGTACTTC. It encodes CASSIMATGEETQYF.

V and J are TRBV7-8 and TRBJ2-2, with D possibly TRBD1 on 6 matching bases. CDR1 is SGHVS and CDR2 is FQNEAQ in the germline V gene. The length of the CDR3 is 16 residues. V lost 2 bases to trimming and J lost 2 bases, with 12 bases between them. CDR3 loop: CASSLRRGANTGELFF. CDR3 bases: TGTGCCAGCAGCTTACGCAGGGGCGCCAACACCGGGGAGCTGTTTTTT.

The V and J genes are TRBV9 and TRBJ2-5; 7 bases line up with TRBD1. The CDR3 consists of 16 residues. With V trimmed by 0 bases and J by 0 bases, 5 bases remained unmatched. Germline V gene lookup returns CDR1 SGDLS and CDR2 YYNGEE. DNA for the CDR3: TGTGCCAGCAGCGTAGCTGTCAGGGGGAACCAAGAGACCCAGTACTTC. The encoded protein is CASSVAVRGNQETQYF.

J is TRBJ2-1 and V is TRBV6-1, with unresolved D. Trimming pared 1 base from V and 3 bases from J, leaving 13 bases between. CDR1 and CDR2 (germline): MNHNS, SASEGT. The CDR3 is 16 residues long. The CDR3 region is CASSEVSTTLYNEQFF. The CDR3 bases are TGTGCCAGCAGTGAAGTATCAACGACGCTCTACAATGAGCAGTTCTTC.

CDR3 in DNA: TGTGCCAGTAGTATAGTCCCCCTAGCGCGGGAGACCCAGTACTTC. As protein: CASSIVPLARETQYF. The gene calls are TRBV19 and TRBJ2-5; maybe TRBD2 (6 bases). The V gene's germline CDR1 is LNHDA and CDR2 SQIVND (reference sequence). V lost 1 base to trimming and J lost 5 bases, with 14 bases between them. The CDR3 spans 15 residues.

Only a few counts were recorded for this clone. The J gene is TRBJ1-3, the V gene TRBV7-9; D is unclear. The V end was cut by 11 bases, the J end by 3 bases, with 17 bases between. Germline CDR1 and CDR2: SEHNR and FQNEAQ (reference sequence). The CDR3 consists of 14 residues. CDR3: CAGRTALSGNTIYF. CDR3 DNA: TGTGCCGGACGGACGGCCTTAAGTGGAAACACCATATATTTT.

About this clone: The identical CDR3 is also encoded by other nucleotide sequences in the sample. This chain links TRBV30 with TRBJ2-5, with D unclear. CDR1 GTSNPN and CDR2 SVGIG come from the germline V gene (reference sequence). Trimming cost V 6 bases and J 2 bases, with 7 bases left between them. The CDR3 runs 11 residues. CDR3 sequence reads: CACGFQETQYF. DNA of the CDR3: TGTGCCTGCGGGTTTCAAGAGACCCAGTACTTC.

The chain has TRBV5-6 and TRBJ1-4; D gene ambiguous. Germline V gene data show CDR1 as SGHDT and CDR2 as YYEEEE. Trimming stripped 0 bases from V and 5 bases from J, with 11 bases between. The CDR3 spans 15 residues. This chain's CDR3 is CASSLVGQANEKLFF. DNA of the CDR3: TGTGCCAGCAGCTTGGTCGGCCAGGCGAATGAAAAACTGTTTTTT.

The chain carries TRBV28 and TRBJ2-3, with D possibly matching TRBD2 (6 bases). V was cut by 5 bases and J by 1 base, with 16 bases left in between. The CDR3 extends over 16 amino acids. Per germline, CDR1 MDHEN and CDR2 SYDVKM. The CDR3 bases are TGTGCCAGCAGTCTCGGGGGTCGTGGGGGCACAGATACGCAGTATTTT. Its translation is CASSLGGRGGTDTQYF.

V gene TRBV10-3 combines with J gene TRBJ1-1; no reliable D call. The V end lost 3 bases, the J end lost 8 bases, and 10 bases lay between the germline ends. The length of the CDR3 is 12 residues. CDR1 and CDR2 (germline): ENHRY, SYGVKD. This CDR3 reads CAISDVGGEAFF. The CDR3 DNA sequence: TGTGCCATCAGTGACGTCGGCGGGGAAGCTTTCTTT.

The chain carries TRBV5-4 and TRBJ2-1; D is uncertain. The CDR3 length is 13 residues. V was cut by 0 bases and J by 1 base, with 2 bases left in between. Germline lookup yields CDR1 SGHNT and CDR2 YYREEE (reference sequence). The CDR3 bases are TGTGCCAGCAGCTTGGTGTCCTACAATGAGCAGTTCTTC. Translation gives CASSLVSYNEQFF.

This CDR3 reads CASSGVRGTPYGYTF. The CDR3 coding sequence is TGTGCCAGCAGTGGCGTCCGGGGGACGCCTTATGGCTACACCTTC. The chain couples TRBV2 to TRBJ1-2, with D perhaps matching TRBD1 (5 bases). This CDR3 spans 15 amino acids. CDR1 SNHLY and CDR2 FYNNEI come from the germline V gene. The ends were cut back, 4 bases at V and 5 bases at J, with 17 bases in the middle.

This chain connects TRBV5-1 to TRBJ2-3; a possible D gene is TRBD2 (5 bases). Trimming removed 0 bases from V and 1 base from J, with 9 bases in between. Germline CDR1 reads SGHRS; CDR2 reads YFSETQ. The CDR3 spans 15 residues. CDR3 protein: CASSLAVSGTDTQYF. The CDR3 DNA is TGCGCCAGCAGCTTGGCCGTTAGCGGCACAGATACGCAGTATTTT.

This chain joins TRBV5-1 and TRBJ2-2; a weak D match, TRBD1 (6 bases). V dropped 4 bases and J dropped 3 bases, with 16 bases sitting between them. This CDR3 contains 16 residues. Germline values: CDR1 SGHRS, CDR2 YFSETQ. The CDR3 nucleotides read TGCGCCAGCAGCCAAGACCGGGACACCTACACCGGGGAGCTGTTTTTT. It codes for CASSQDRDTYTGELFF. Complete variable domain (other parts from reference TRBV5-1 and TRBJ2-2): KAGVTQTPRYLIKTRGQQVTLSCSPISGHRSVSWYQQTPGQGLQFLFEYFSETQRNKGNFPGRFSGRQFSNSRSEMNVSTLELGDSALYLCASSQDRDTYTGELFFGEGSRLTVL.

The genes are TRBV5-1 and TRBJ1-1; D is perhaps TRBD1 (6 bases). The CDR3 runs 17 residues. V shed 0 bases and J shed 0 bases, with 15 bases lying between them. The V gene's germline CDR1 is SGHRS and CDR2 YFSETQ. Here the CDR3 DNA reads TGCGCCAGCAGCTTGGTCGGGTGGGGGCAGATGAACACTGAAGCTTTCTTT. Protein: CASSLVGWGQMNTEAFF.

The rearrangement joins TRBV4-1 to TRBJ2-1; 8 nucleotides agree with TRBD2. The CDR3 sequence is 15 residues long. Germline loops: CDR1 MGHRA, CDR2 YSYEKL. J was trimmed by 8 bases and V by 1 base; bases with no gene match: 7. The CDR3: CASSQGGLVTDEQFF. The CDR3 nucleotides read TGCGCCAGCAGCCAAGGGGGACTAGTCACCGATGAGCAGTTCTTC.